The next 10 T cell receptor beta chains were all read from a single sample in a study of blood T cells in healthy people across ages. The use of a sample-barcoded 5' primer and a J-beta primer mix characterized a second PCR of roughly 7 to 11 cycles. Each CDR3 protein gets one entry after TCRdb re-called the 5' RACE reads with MiXCR. Among about 1,600,000 distinct CDR3 sequences, roughly 40% were seen once, and the ten largest hold 7.9%. Sequenced: blood. Receptors were obtained from a woman under 30 in good health.

V is TRBV28 and J is TRBJ1-2; 8 bases agree with TRBD1. The V and J ends lost 6 bases and 2 bases, in that order; junction bases with no gene match: 5. This CDR3 region has 14 residues. Germline assignment: CDR1 MDHEN and CDR2 SYDVKM. DNA for the CDR3: TGTGCCAGCAGGGCTCGACAGGGGAACTATGGCTACACCTTC. The encoded protein is CASRARQGNYGYTF.

The chain uses TRBV18 and TRBJ1-2, with D hard to call. This CDR3 has 14 amino acids. The V end lost 3 bases, the J end lost 6 bases, and 14 bases lay between the germline ends. In germline, CDR1 is KGHSH, CDR2 LQKENI. The CDR3 DNA reads as TGTGCCAGCTCACCCTCGAGGGTAGGAAATGGCTACACCTTC. Amino acids: CASSPSRVGNGYTF.

The chain links TRBV20-1 to TRBJ1-6; D is uncertain. Germline V gene lookup returns CDR1 DFQATT and CDR2 SNEGSKA (reference sequence). V lost 0 bases and J 6 bases, leaving 15 bases between the germline ends. This CDR3 has 16 amino acids. The CDR3 reads CSARDTSESPNSPLHF. The CDR3 coding sequence is TGCAGTGCTAGAGACACATCCGAGTCCCCTAATTCACCCCTCCACTTT.

This clonotype was recorded a few times. This chain connects TRBV7-2 to TRBJ2-7, with TRBD2 matching over 9 bases. CDR1 is SGHTA, CDR2 FQGNSA, per germline. V was clipped by 0 bases and J by 4 bases; unmatched bases: 7. The CDR3 extends over 16 amino acids. The CDR3 loop reads CASSLAGLAGIYEQYF. The CDR3 DNA follows: TGTGCCAGCAGCTTAGCGGGGCTAGCGGGAATTTACGAGCAGTACTTC.

This clonotype was detected a few times. CDR3 DNA: TGTGCCAGCCGTCTGCGGGAGGGCTCCTACGAGCAGTACTTC. Translated: CASRLREGSYEQYF. This chain links TRBV6-1 with TRBJ2-7; 9 nucleotides agree with TRBD2. Trimming cost V 8 bases and J 0 bases; bases outside gene matches: 5. The CDR3 is 14 residues long. CDR1 and CDR2 from the germline V gene are MNHNS and SASEGT.

This chain joins TRBV5-6 and TRBJ2-5, with D maybe TRBD1 (5 bases). Trimming shortened V by 3 bases and J by 11 bases, and 17 bases separated the two germline ends. The germline V gene encodes CDR1 SGHDT and CDR2 YYEEEE. The CDR3 has 13 residues. The CDR3 nucleotides are TGTGCCAGCAGCTCGGACAAGGGGAATGAGCAGTACTTC. Its translation is CASSSDKGNEQYF.

This clonotype has a single count. The chain carries TRBV20-1 and TRBJ2-5, with D possibly being TRBD1 (6 bases). The CDR3 has 14 amino acids. In germline, CDR1 is DFQATT, CDR2 SNEGSKA (reference sequence). The ends were cut back, 6 bases at V and 4 bases at J, with 18 bases in the middle. The CDR3 here is CSARPRQVGETQYF. The DNA for the CDR3 is TGCAGTGCCAGGCCGAGACAGGTGGGAGAGACCCAGTACTTC.

The V gene is TRBV7-2, the J gene TRBJ2-5; 14 bases line up with TRBD2. V shed 0 bases and J 13 bases; nucleotides not matched to a gene: 10. Germline V gives CDR1 SGHTA, CDR2 FQGNSA. There are 16 residues in the CDR3. The CDR3 here is CASSLAPRGLAGEGYF. CDR3 DNA sequence: TGTGCCAGCAGCTTAGCCCCCCGGGGACTAGCGGGAGAGGGGTACTTC.

The gene calls are TRBV6-1 and TRBJ1-4; D unclear. V lost 5 bases and J 8 bases, leaving 15 bases between the germline ends. The CDR3 is 14 amino acids. Germline V gene data show CDR1 as MNHNS and CDR2 as SASEGT. The DNA for the CDR3 is TGTGCCAGCAGTCACCTGGGAAAACGGGAAAAACTGTTTTTT. As protein: CASSHLGKREKLFF.

The chain recombines TRBV7-2 with TRBJ2-3; unclear D gene. The CDR3 has 14 amino acids. Germline loops: CDR1 SGHTA, CDR2 FQGNSA. Trimming removed 5 bases at V and 4 bases at J, with 13 bases between. CDR3 residues: CASSPGAAADTQYF. The CDR3 nucleotides read TGTGCCAGCAGCCCCGGCGCCGCAGCAGATACGCAGTATTTT. The full variable domain, completed using reference TRBV7-2 and TRBJ2-3, is GAGVSQSPSNKVTEKGKDVELRCDPISGHTALYWYRQSLGQGLEFLIYFQGNSAPDKSGLPSDRFSAERTGGSVSTLTIQRTQQEDSAVYLCASSPGAAADTQYFGPGTRLTVL.